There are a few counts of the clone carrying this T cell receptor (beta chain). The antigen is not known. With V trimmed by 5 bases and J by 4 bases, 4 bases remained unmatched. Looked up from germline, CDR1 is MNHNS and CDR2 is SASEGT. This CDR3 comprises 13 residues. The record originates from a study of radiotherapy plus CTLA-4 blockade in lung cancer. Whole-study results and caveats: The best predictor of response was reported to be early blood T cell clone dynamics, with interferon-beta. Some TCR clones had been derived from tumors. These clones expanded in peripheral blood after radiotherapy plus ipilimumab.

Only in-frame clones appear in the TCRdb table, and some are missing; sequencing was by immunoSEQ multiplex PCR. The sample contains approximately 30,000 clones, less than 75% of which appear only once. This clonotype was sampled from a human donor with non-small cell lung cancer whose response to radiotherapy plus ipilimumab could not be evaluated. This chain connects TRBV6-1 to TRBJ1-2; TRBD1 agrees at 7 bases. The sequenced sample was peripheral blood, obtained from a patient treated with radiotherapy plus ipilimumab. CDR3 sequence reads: CASSPSGGYGYTF. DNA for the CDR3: TGTGCCAGCAGTCCCTCAGGGGGCTATGGCTACACCTTC.